This T cell receptor beta chain was observed in a study of cytomegalovirus exposure and HLA in healthy donors. V was cut by 3 bases and J by 0 bases, with 6 bases left in between. Germline V gene data show CDR1 as MNHEY and CDR2 as SMNVEV (reference sequence). The CDR3 runs 14 residues. A remark on this clone: What it binds is not known.

PCR employed 60 Vbeta and 13 Jbeta primers. TCRdb's copy holds only in-frame clones and misses some; the assay was immunoSEQ multiplex PCR. Of about 130,000 clones detected, roughly 82% appear once; the ten largest clones hold around 10%. Study results and limitations: While the bulk of TCR sequences proved rare, some public TCRs turned up in many donors. A later analysis found TCR association rates differed by HLA locus, highest for DRB1 and lowest for HLA-C.

Sampled while nominally healthy, donors likely had unrecorded immune exposures. The sequence came from a male donor in good health and CMV-seropositive. Sample: PBMCs. The V and J genes are TRBV27 and TRBJ1-5; D gene uncertain. CDR3 loop: CASSLRLSNQPQHF. The CDR3 DNA sequence: TGTGCCAGCAGTTTGCGACTTAGCAATCAGCCCCAGCATTTT.